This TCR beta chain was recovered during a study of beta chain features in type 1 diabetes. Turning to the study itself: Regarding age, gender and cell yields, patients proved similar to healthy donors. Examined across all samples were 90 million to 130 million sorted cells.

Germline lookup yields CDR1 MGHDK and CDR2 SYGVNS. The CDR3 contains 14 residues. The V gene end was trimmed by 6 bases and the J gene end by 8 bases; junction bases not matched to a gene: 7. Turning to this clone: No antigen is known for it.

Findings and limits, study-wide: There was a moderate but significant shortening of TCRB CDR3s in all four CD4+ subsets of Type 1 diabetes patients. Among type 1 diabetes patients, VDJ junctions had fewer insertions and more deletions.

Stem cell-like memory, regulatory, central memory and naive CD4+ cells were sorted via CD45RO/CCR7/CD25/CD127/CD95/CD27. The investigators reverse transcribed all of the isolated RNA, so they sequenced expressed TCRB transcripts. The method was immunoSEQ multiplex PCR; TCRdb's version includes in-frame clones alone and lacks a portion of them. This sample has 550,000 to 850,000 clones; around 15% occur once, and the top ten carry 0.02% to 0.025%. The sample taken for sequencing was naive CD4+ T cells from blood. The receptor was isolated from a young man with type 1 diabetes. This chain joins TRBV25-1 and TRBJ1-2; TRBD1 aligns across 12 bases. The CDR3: CASSAGTGGGGYTF. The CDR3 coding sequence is TGTGCCAGCAGCGCCGGGACAGGGGGCGGGGGCTACACCTTC.